Presented here are 19 T cell receptor beta chains from one specimen sequenced in a study of early T cells in non-severe SARS-CoV-2 infection. TCRdb passed the 5' RACE reads through MiXCR, listing each CDR3 protein once. Altogether about 40,000 distinct CDR3 sequences are present, roughly 6% being singletons, with the ten largest covering about 8.3%. The sequencing used whole blood, collected at baseline. Source of these receptors: an adult who was a healthcare worker with PCR-confirmed SARS-CoV-2 infection or an uninfected control (not recorded which).

This clonotype came up many times. The rearrangement uses TRBV20-1 and TRBJ1-5; TRBD1 aligns across 8 bases. With 2 bases clipped from V and 7 bases from J, the junction kept 7 bases outside the gene matches. The CDR3 length is 14 residues. Per germline, CDR1 DFQATT and CDR2 SNEGSKA (reference sequence). The CDR3 is CSARRTGQGQPQHF. Written as DNA, the CDR3 is TGCAGTGCTAGACGGACAGGGCAAGGGCAGCCCCAGCATTTT.

This clonotype has ten or more counts. The rearrangement links TRBV5-4 to TRBJ1-1, with D possibly matching TRBD1 (6 bases). The germline V gene encodes CDR1 SGHNT and CDR2 YYREEE (reference sequence). The ends were cut back, 0 bases at V and 5 bases at J, with 11 bases in the middle. CDR3 size: 14 residues. For the CDR3, the DNA is TGTGCCAGCAGCTTGGAAGGGGGTGGGACTGAAGCTTTCTTT. Amino acid sequence: CASSLEGGGTEAFF.

The rearrangement uses TRBV6-5 and TRBJ2-3; D not resolved. Germline values: CDR1 MNHEY, CDR2 SVGAGI. The CDR3 contains 13 residues. Trimming pared 0 bases from V and 7 bases from J, leaving 8 bases between. The CDR3, as DNA: TGTGCCAGCAGTTACTCGATGCTCCATACGCAGTATTTT. It translates to CASSYSMLHTQYF.

The rearrangement uses TRBV5-1 and TRBJ2-7; D is unclear. The CDR3 length is 13 residues. Germline V gene sequence: CDR1 SGHRS, CDR2 YFSETQ. Trimming shortened V by 4 bases and J by 0 bases, and 8 bases separated the two germline ends. CDR3 protein: CASSTRTSYEQYF. Here the CDR3 DNA reads TGCGCCAGCAGCACCAGAACCTCCTACGAGCAGTACTTC.

Ten or more counts support this clonotype. The chain uses TRBV7-6 and TRBJ2-3, with 9 bases fitting TRBD1. The trim removed 3 bases at V and 2 bases at J, leaving 3 bases unmatched. The CDR3 has 15 residues. The germline V gene has CDR1 SGHVS and CDR2 FNYEAQ. The CDR3 bases are TGTGCCAGCAGCTTGGGACAGGGAAACACAGATACGCAGTATTTT. Translated, it gives CASSLGQGNTDTQYF.

Many counts were recorded for this clonotype. The CDR3 DNA is TGTGCCAGCAGCCAAGGTAGAGGGGGCACTGAAGCTTTCTTT. Its translation: CASSQGRGGTEAFF. The chain joins TRBV3-1 to TRBJ1-1, with D possibly TRBD1 on 6 matching bases. The germline CDR1 and CDR2 sequences are LGHDT and YNNKEL (reference sequence). V lost 1 base and J lost 4, with 10 bases in between. This CDR3 has 14 residues.

This clonotype appeared many times. This CDR3 is CASSRGGPAYNEQFF. The CDR3 nucleotides are TGTGCCAGTAGTAGAGGGGGACCCGCATACAATGAGCAGTTCTTC. The chain joins TRBV19 to TRBJ2-1, with D maybe TRBD1 (6 bases). V gave up 4 bases and J gave up 4 bases, with 14 bases separating them. Germline-derived CDR1 and CDR2 are LNHDA and SQIVND (reference sequence). This CDR3 is built from 15 residues.

The rearrangement links TRBV25-1 to TRBJ2-1; 8 nucleotides agree with TRBD2. V trimming: 1 base; J trimming: 7 bases; junction bases outside the gene matches: 15. CDR3 length: 18 residues. The germline V gene encodes CDR1 MGHDK and CDR2 SYGVNS. In nucleotides, the CDR3 is TGTGCCAGCAGTGAATCTGGGGTCGGAGCGGGGGTGTTTAATGAGCAGTTCTTC. Amino acid sequence: CASSESGVGAGVFNEQFF.

This clonotype is deemed medium-sized. V and J are TRBV7-9 and TRBJ1-2; D possibly corresponds to TRBD1 (5 bases). The germline V gene has CDR1 SEHNR and CDR2 FQNEAQ (reference sequence). This CDR3 is 14 amino acids long. Trimming left V 5 bases short and J 4 bases short, with 14 bases between. The CDR3 DNA sequence: TGTGCCAGCAGCCAAATTGGGGGTGGCTATGGCTACACCTTC. Translating gives CASSQIGGGYGYTF. The variable domain in full, completed from reference TRBV7-9 and TRBJ1-2, reads DTGVSQNPRHKITKRGQNVTFRCDPISEHNRLYWYRQTLGQGPEFLTYFQNEAQLEKSRLLSDRFSAERPKGSFSTLEIQRTEQGDSAMYLCASSQIGGGYGYTFGSGTRLTVV.

This clonotype is categorized as medium-sized. The rearrangement uses TRBV12-3 or TRBV12-4 and TRBJ2-7; TRBD2 matches at 8 bases. The CDR3 contains 15 residues. Trimming took 5 bases from V and 7 from J; bases not matched to a gene: 13. Here the CDR3 reads CASSPEGSGVKEQYF. The CDR3, as DNA: TGTGCCAGCAGTCCCGAGGGTAGCGGGGTGAAGGAGCAGTACTTC.

This clonotype was observed many times. The chain joins TRBV29-1 to TRBJ2-1, with TRBD1 matching 9 bases. V lost 4 bases, J lost 7 bases, and 5 bases stayed unmatched. The V gene's germline CDR1 is SQVTM and CDR2 ANQGSEA. This CDR3 spans 13 amino acids. The DNA of the CDR3 is TGCAGCGTTGCAACCGGGACAGGGAATGAGCAGTTCTTC. It is translated as CSVATGTGNEQFF.

This clonotype was seen many times. The chain links TRBV4-3 to TRBJ1-5, with D possibly matching TRBD1 (5 bases). This CDR3 has 19 residues. V lost 0 bases and J lost 0, with 18 bases in between. Germline V gene sequence: CDR1 LGHNA, CDR2 YSLEER. Here the CDR3 reads CASSQDPSGGANSNQPQHF. The CDR3 DNA is TGCGCCAGCAGCCAAGATCCATCGGGAGGGGCTAATAGCAATCAGCCCCAGCATTTT.

The chain couples TRBV7-6 to TRBJ2-2; D unclear. The CDR3 has 14 residues. Deletions cut 3 bases from V and 4 bases from J, with 9 bases between. Germline V lookup: CDR1 SGHVS, CDR2 FNYEAQ. This CDR3 reads CASSFDGPTGELFF. The CDR3 DNA reads TGTGCCAGCAGCTTCGACGGCCCCACCGGGGAGCTGTTTTTT.

This clonotype was detected a few times. Here the CDR3 reads CASSYPRVNSPLHF. The DNA of the CDR3 is TGTGCCAGCAGTTATCCCAGGGTCAATTCACCCCTCCACTTT. The rearrangement joins TRBV12-3 or TRBV12-4 to TRBJ1-6, with D perhaps matching TRBD1 (5 bases). The CDR3 totals 14 residues. V lost 4 bases and J lost 7, with 11 bases in between.

This clonotype was seen many times. This chain links TRBV2 with TRBJ2-2; D not certain. The V gene's germline CDR1 is SNHLY and CDR2 FYNNEI. V lost 3 bases and J lost 3, with 11 bases in between. This CDR3 has 15 amino acids. CDR3 sequence: CASSDRGRDTGELFF. CDR3 nucleotides: TGTGCCAGCAGTGATCGTGGTCGCGACACCGGGGAGCTGTTTTTT.

The V and J genes are TRBV7-2 and TRBJ1-6; D is possibly TRBD1 (5 bases). CDR1 is SGHTA, CDR2 FQGNSA, per germline. This CDR3 has 13 residues. Trimming removed 6 bases from V and 4 bases from J, with 7 bases in between. The CDR3 reads CASRGLYNSPLHF. The CDR3 DNA follows: TGTGCCAGCAGGGGGCTTTATAATTCACCCCTCCACTTT.

This clonotype occurred a few times. The rearrangement joins TRBV12-3 or TRBV12-4 to TRBJ1-1, with D unclear. The CDR3 consists of 13 residues. Trimming left V 3 bases short and J 1 base short, with 6 bases between. CDR3 protein: CASSFAENTEAFF. The CDR3 bases are TGTGCCAGCAGTTTTGCGGAGAACACTGAAGCTTTCTTT.

This clonotype has at least ten counts. The J gene is TRBJ2-1, the V gene TRBV28; D is unresolved. The CDR3 is made up of 13 amino acids. Germline V gives CDR1 MDHEN, CDR2 SYDVKM. V lost 2 bases, J lost 9 bases, and 11 bases lay in between. The DNA for the CDR3 is TGTGCCAGCAGTTTAGTCTCCGGCGGTGAGCAGTTCTTC. This codes for CASSLVSGGEQFF.

This clonotype was counted a few times. This sequence joins TRBV6-5 and TRBJ2-1, with 7 bases lining up with TRBD1. The CDR3 runs to 14 residues. Germline V lookup: CDR1 MNHEY, CDR2 SVGAGI. Losses at the gene ends were 6 bases for V and 9 bases for J; bases not matched to a gene: 11. The CDR3 spells CASRPQQGSSEQFF. The CDR3, as DNA: TGTGCCAGCAGGCCCCAACAGGGGAGCAGTGAGCAGTTCTTC.